The T cell receptor (beta chain) under discussion was sequenced for a study of HIV-infected patients and healthy controls. The germline gives CDR1 MDHEN, CDR2 SYDVKM. The CDR3 consists of 17 residues. Trimming at V came to 4 bases and at J to 0 bases, leaving 9 bases not matched to a gene. TCRdb re-analysed the 5' RACE reads in MiXCR, keeping a single row per CDR3 protein. The sample includes more than 60,000 distinct CDR3 sequences, around 21% of them seen just once. V and J are TRBV28 and TRBJ1-5; 7 bases are a match to TRBD1. The clonotype originates from a human donor in good health. Sample: CD4+ T cells from blood. Here the CDR3 reads CASSSPRDRYSNQPQHF. DNA for the CDR3: TGTGCCAGCAGTTCACCCCGGGACAGATATAGCAATCAGCCCCAGCATTTT.